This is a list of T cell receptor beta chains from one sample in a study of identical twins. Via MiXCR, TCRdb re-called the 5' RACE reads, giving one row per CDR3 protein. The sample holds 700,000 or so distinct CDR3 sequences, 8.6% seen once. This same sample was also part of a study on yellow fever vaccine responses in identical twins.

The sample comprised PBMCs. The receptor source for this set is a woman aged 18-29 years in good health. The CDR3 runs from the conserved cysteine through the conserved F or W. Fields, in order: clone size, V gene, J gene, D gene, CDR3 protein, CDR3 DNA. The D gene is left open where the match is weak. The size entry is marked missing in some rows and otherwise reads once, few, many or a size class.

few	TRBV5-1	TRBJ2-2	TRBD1	CASSSRQGQLIAGELFF	TGCGCCAGCAGCTCACGACAGGGACAGCTAATAGCCGGGGAGCTGTTTTTT
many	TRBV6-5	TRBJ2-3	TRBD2	CASSYSGGGSGDTQYF	TGTGCCAGCAGTTACTCTGGGGGGGGTTCCGGAGATACGCAGTATTTT
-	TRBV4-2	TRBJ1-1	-	CASSPNDRMNTEAFF	TGTGCCAGCAGCCCAAACGACAGGATGAACACTGAAGCTTTCTTT
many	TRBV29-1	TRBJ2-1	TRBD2	CSHSTSGRNEQFF	TGCAGCCATTCAACTAGCGGGAGGAATGAGCAGTTCTTC
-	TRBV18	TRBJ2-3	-	CASSTRTGSTDTQYF	TGTGCCAGCTCAACCCGGACTGGGAGCACAGATACGCAGTATTTT
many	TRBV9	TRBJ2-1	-	CASRAGPGPYNEQFF	TGTGCCAGCAGGGCCGGTCCCGGCCCATACAATGAGCAGTTCTTC
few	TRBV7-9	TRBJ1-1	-	CASSWPMGGANTEAFF	TGTGCCAGCAGCTGGCCCATGGGGGGGGCGAACACTGAAGCTTTCTTT
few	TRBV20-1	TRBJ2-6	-	CSASRQPGANVLTF	TGCAGTGCCTCAAGACAACCCGGGGCCAACGTCCTGACTTTC
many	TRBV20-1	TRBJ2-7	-	CSARLSSYEQYF	TGCAGTGCTAGACTGAGCTCCTACGAGCAGTACTTC
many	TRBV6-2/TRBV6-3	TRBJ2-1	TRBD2	CASSRLAEYNEQFF	TGTGCCAGCAGCCGACTAGCGGAATACAATGAGCAGTTCTTC
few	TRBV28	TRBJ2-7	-	CASSPLSDKAYEQYF	TGTGCCAGCAGTCCCTTATCCGACAAGGCCTACGAGCAGTACTTC
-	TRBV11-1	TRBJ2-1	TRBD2	CASSLLAGGPYEQFF	TGTGCCAGCAGCTTACTAGCGGGAGGGCCCTATGAGCAGTTCTTC
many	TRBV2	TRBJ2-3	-	CASRGYGGVATDTQYF	TGTGCCAGCAGAGGCTACGGGGGTGTAGCGACAGATACGCAGTATTTT
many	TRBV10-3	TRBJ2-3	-	CAISVDREGDTQYF	TGTGCCATCAGTGTGGACAGGGAGGGAGATACGCAGTATTTT
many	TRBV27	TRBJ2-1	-	CASSTYNEQFF	TGTGCCAGCAGTACCTACAATGAGCAGTTCTTC
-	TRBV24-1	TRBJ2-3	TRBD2	CATEAGGIDTQYF	TGTGCCACCGAAGCGGGGGGCATAGATACGCAGTATTTT
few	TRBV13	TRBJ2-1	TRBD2	CASSLLAGGPNYNEQFF	TGTGCCAGCAGCTTACTAGCGGGGGGGCCTAACTACAATGAGCAGTTCTTC
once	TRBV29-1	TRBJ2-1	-	CSVGLSYNEQSF	TGCAGCGTGGGGTTATCCTACAATGAGCAGTCCTTC
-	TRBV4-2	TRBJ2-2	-	CASSQLQGSGELFF	TGTGCCAGCAGCCAGCTACAGGGTTCCGGGGAGCTGTTTTTT
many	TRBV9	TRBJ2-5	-	CASSPPAAQETQYF	TGTGCCAGCAGCCCCCCAGCGGCGCAAGAGACCCAGTACTTC
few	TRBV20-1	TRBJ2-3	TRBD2	CSAAGLAADTQYF	TGCAGTGCCGCGGGACTAGCGGCAGATACGCAGTATTTT
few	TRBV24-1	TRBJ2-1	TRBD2	CATSDSRTSSNEQFF	TGTGCCACCAGTGATTCACGGACTAGCTCGAATGAGCAGTTCTTC
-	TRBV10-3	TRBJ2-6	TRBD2	CAISGGLAGGPSGANVLTF	TGTGCCATCAGTGGAGGACTAGCGGGAGGGCCGTCTGGGGCCAACGTCCTGACTTTC
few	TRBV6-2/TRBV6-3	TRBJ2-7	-	CASSYHPGKEQYF	TGTGCCAGCAGTTACCATCCGGGTAAGGAGCAGTACTTC
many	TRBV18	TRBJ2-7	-	CASSLGRHYEQYF	TGTGCCAGCTCACTTGGACGGCACTACGAGCAGTACTTC
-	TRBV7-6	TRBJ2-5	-	CASAVQETQYF	TGTGCCAGCGCAGTCCAAGAGACCCAGTACTTC
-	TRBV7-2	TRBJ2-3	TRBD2	CASSRRGGDTDTQYF	TGTGCCAGCAGCCGGCGGGGGGGGGACACAGATACGCAGTATTTT
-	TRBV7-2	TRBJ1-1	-	CASRYGGTDYTEAFF	TGTGCCAGCAGATACGGGGGCACTGACTACACTGAAGCTTTCTTT
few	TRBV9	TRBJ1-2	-	CASSVDYLSGYTF	TGTGCCAGCAGCGTAGATTATCTCAGCGGCTACACCTTC
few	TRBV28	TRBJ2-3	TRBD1	CASSQTGPIGTDTQYF	TGTGCCAGCAGCCAGACAGGGCCTATCGGCACAGATACGCAGTATTTT
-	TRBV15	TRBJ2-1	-	CATSWALNLNEQFF	TGTGCCACCAGCTGGGCCCTCAACCTAAATGAGCAGTTCTTC
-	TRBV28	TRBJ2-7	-	CASSTGMPYEQYF	TGTGCCAGCAGTACAGGAATGCCTTACGAGCAGTACTTC
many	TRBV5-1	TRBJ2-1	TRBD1	CASSRTTGGSHTFF	TGCGCCAGCAGCCGTACAACAGGGGGCTCCCATACGTTCTTC
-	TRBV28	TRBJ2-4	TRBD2	CASSLGSGGHTKNIQYF	TGTGCCAGCAGTCTGGGGAGCGGGGGTCATACCAAAAACATTCAGTACTTC
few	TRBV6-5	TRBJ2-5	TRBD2	CATTLGGAQYF	TGTGCCACCACACTGGGGGGGGCCCAGTACTTC
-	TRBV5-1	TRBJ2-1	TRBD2	CASSRTSQKIPNEQFF	TGCGCCAGCAGCCGGACTAGCCAAAAGATCCCAAATGAGCAGTTCTTC
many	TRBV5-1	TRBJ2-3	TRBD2	CASNSGGVADTQYF	TGCGCCAGCAATTCGGGGGGTGTTGCAGATACGCAGTATTTT
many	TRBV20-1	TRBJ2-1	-	CSASTGEVNEQFF	TGCAGTGCTAGTACGGGAGAGGTCAATGAGCAGTTCTTC
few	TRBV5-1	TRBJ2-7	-	CASSTGQPSYEQYF	TGCGCCAGCAGCACGGGACAACCCTCCTACGAGCAGTACTTC
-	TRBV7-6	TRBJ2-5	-	CASSLIRSETQYF	TGTGCCAGCAGCTTAATCCGATCAGAGACCCAGTACTTC
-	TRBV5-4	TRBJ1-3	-	CASSFYSGNTIYF	TGTGCCAGCAGCTTTTATTCTGGAAACACCATATATTTT
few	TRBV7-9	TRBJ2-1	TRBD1	CASRGTGEPIEQFF	TGTGCCAGCAGGGGGACAGGGGAGCCAATAGAGCAGTTCTTC
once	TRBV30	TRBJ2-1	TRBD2	CAWSETGGGYEQFF	TGTGCCTGGAGTGAGACGGGAGGTGGATATGAGCAGTTCTTC
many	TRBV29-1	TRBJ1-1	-	CSVDTGGTEAFF	TGCAGCGTCGACACCGGAGGCACTGAAGCTTTCTTT
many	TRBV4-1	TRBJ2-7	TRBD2	CASSQEVAGGAYEQYF	TGCGCCAGCAGCCAAGAAGTGGCGGGAGGGGCCTACGAGCAGTACTTC
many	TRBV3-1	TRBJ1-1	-	CASRQLDSVEAFF	TGTGCCAGCAGGCAATTAGACAGCGTTGAAGCTTTCTTT
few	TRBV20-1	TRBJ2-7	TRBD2	CSARATGLATYEQYF	TGCAGTGCTAGGGCCACGGGACTAGCAACCTACGAGCAGTACTTC
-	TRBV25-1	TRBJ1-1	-	CASSEYGGSRNTEAFF	TGTGCCAGCAGTGAATACGGGGGCAGCCGGAACACTGAAGCTTTCTTT
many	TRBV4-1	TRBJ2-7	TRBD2	CASSQGLASSYEQYF	TGTGCCAGCAGCCAAGGACTAGCGAGCTCCTACGAGCAGTACTTC
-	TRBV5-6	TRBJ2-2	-	CASSLGVAGELFF	TGTGCCAGCAGCTTGGGAGTTGCCGGGGAGCTGTTTTTT
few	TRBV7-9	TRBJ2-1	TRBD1	CASQKPGQGDVF	TGTGCCAGCCAAAAACCGGGACAGGGGGATGTCTTC
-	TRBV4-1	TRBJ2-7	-	CASSQDLGTPGRDRAYEQYF	TGCGCCAGCAGCCAAGATTTGGGTACCCCAGGGCGGGACAGAGCCTACGAGCAGTACTTC